A single sample is the source of the 19 T cell receptor beta chains below, sequenced in a study of beta chain features in type 1 diabetes. The whole isolated RNA underwent reverse transcription, so sequencing captured expressed TCRB transcripts. The protocol was immunoSEQ multiplex PCR, while the TCRdb copy is restricted to in-frame clones and leaves out a portion. The sample has under 400,000 clones, around 20% seen once; the top ten hold about 0.044%. The sequenced sample consisted of naive CD4+ T cells from blood. These receptors were taken from a woman younger than 30 in good health.

This chain links TRBV7-9 with TRBJ2-2; a possible D gene is TRBD2 (5 bases). This CDR3 has 13 residues. Germline CDR1 SEHNR, CDR2 FQNEAQ (reference sequence). Trimming took off 8 bases at V and 2 bases at J, with 9 bases between the two ends. The CDR3 loop reads CASPRGNTGELFF. The CDR3 nucleotides are TGTGCCAGCCCCCGGGGAAACACCGGGGAGCTGTTTTTT. The whole variable domain, remainder taken from reference TRBV7-9 and TRBJ2-2, is DTGVSQNPRHKITKRGQNVTFRCDPISEHNRLYWYRQTLGQGPEFLTYFQNEAQLEKSRLLSDRFSAERPKGSFSTLEIQRTEQGDSAMYLCASPRGNTGELFFGEGSRLTVL.

V and J are TRBV7-9 and TRBJ2-1; D gene ambiguous. The CDR3 consists of 13 residues. Trimming left V 6 bases short and J 4 bases short, with 10 bases between. CDR1 SEHNR and CDR2 FQNEAQ come from the germline V gene (reference sequence). CDR3 loop: CASRPSGYNEQFF. CDR3 nucleotide sequence: TGTGCCAGCAGGCCTTCCGGGTACAATGAGCAGTTCTTC.

This chain uses TRBV4-1 with TRBJ1-2; tentative D call: TRBD1 (6 bases). This CDR3 has 15 residues. Germline assignment: CDR1 MGHRA and CDR2 YSYEKL. V was shortened by 3 bases and J by 1 base, with 12 bases between the two germline ends. The CDR3, as DNA: TGCGCCAGCAGCCAGCTCGGACAGAATAACTATGGCTACACCTTC. Translating it yields CASSQLGQNNYGYTF.

The sample holds a few counts of this clone. The chain recombines TRBV30 with TRBJ2-3, with a possible D match to TRBD1 (6 bases). The germline V gene encodes CDR1 GTSNPN and CDR2 SVGIG (reference sequence). V shed 0 bases and J shed 0 bases, with 10 bases lying between them. The CDR3 sequence is 15 residues long. Here the CDR3 reads CAWSVGQTSTDTQYF. The DNA of the CDR3 is TGTGCCTGGAGTGTAGGACAGACTAGCACAGATACGCAGTATTTT.

The chain is built from TRBV30 and TRBJ1-2, with unresolved D. V was shortened by 3 bases and J by 8 bases, with 16 bases between the two germline ends. There are 13 residues in the CDR3. Looked up from germline, CDR1 is GTSNPN and CDR2 is SVGIG (reference sequence). CDR3 in DNA: TGTGCCTGGAGCTCGGGGAAACGTGACGGCTACACCTTC. Encoded protein: CAWSSGKRDGYTF.

The chain links TRBV7-9 to TRBJ2-3; 7 nucleotides agree with TRBD1. The trim removed 5 bases at V and 4 bases at J, leaving 15 bases unmatched. This CDR3 has 17 amino acids. CDR1 is SEHNR, CDR2 FQNEAQ, per germline (reference sequence). CDR3 DNA: TGTGCCAGCAGCGGCGTCCCATCGACAGGGTTCCCAGATACGCAGTATTTT. Translated, it gives CASSGVPSTGFPDTQYF.

A few counts support this clone. The V and J genes are TRBV7-6 and TRBJ2-5, with D perhaps matching TRBD2 (5 bases). The germline gives CDR1 SGHVS, CDR2 FNYEAQ. V was shortened by 4 bases and J by 0 bases, with 6 bases between the two germline ends. This CDR3 region has 13 residues. The CDR3 region has the DNA TGTGCCAGCAGCTCTAGCTACCAAGAGACCCAGTACTTC. Translated: CASSSSYQETQYF.

This clone was counted a few times. The CDR3 loop is CASSQDRLASGNEQFF. The CDR3 DNA sequence: TGCGCCAGCAGCCAAGATAGACTAGCGAGTGGCAATGAGCAGTTCTTC. This chain connects TRBV4-1 to TRBJ2-1; the match to TRBD2 covers 8 bases. Germline loops: CDR1 MGHRA, CDR2 YSYEKL. The V gene end was trimmed by 0 bases and the J gene end by 6 bases; junction bases not matched to a gene: 7. CDR3 length equals 16 residues.

This sequence joins TRBV19 and TRBJ2-7, with D tentatively TRBD1 (6 bases). The V end was cut by 4 bases, the J end by 1 base, with 11 bases between. The germline V gene has CDR1 LNHDA and CDR2 SQIVND (reference sequence). CDR3 length: 14 amino acids. The CDR3: CASSSPGESYEQYF. DNA for the CDR3: TGTGCCAGTAGTAGTCCAGGGGAGTCCTACGAGCAGTACTTC.

V and J are TRBV9 and TRBJ1-2, with D tentatively TRBD1 (5 bases). Germline values: CDR1 SGDLS, CDR2 YYNGEE. The CDR3 spans 12 residues. V was trimmed by 3 bases and J by 4 bases, leaving 7 bases between them. CDR3 coding DNA: TGTGCCAGCAGCGCGGACACCTATGGCTACACCTTC. This translates into CASSADTYGYTF.

The rearrangement uses TRBV5-1 and TRBJ2-3, with 13 bases fitting TRBD2. V lost 4 bases to trimming and J lost 3 bases; unmatched junction nucleotides: 5. Germline-derived CDR1 and CDR2 are SGHRS and YFSETQ. The length of the CDR3 is 16 residues. The CDR3 protein is CASSAPGLAGTDTQYF. In nucleotides, the CDR3 is TGCGCCAGCAGCGCGCCGGGACTAGCGGGAACAGATACGCAGTATTTT.

The chain recombines TRBV6-4 with TRBJ2-1; 8 nucleotides match TRBD1. The germline CDR1 and CDR2 sequences are MRHNA and SNTAGT. The J segment lost 9 bases and the V segment lost 2 bases, leaving 6 bases of the junction unmatched. There are 14 residues in the CDR3. DNA of the CDR3: TGTGCCAGCAGTGACGCAGGGGGCTGGGGTGAGCAGTTCTTC. Its translation: CASSDAGGWGEQFF.

The gene calls are TRBV18 and TRBJ1-2, with TRBD1 matching over 10 bases. The CDR3 has 14 residues. The J segment lost 8 bases and the V segment lost 6 bases, leaving 9 bases of the junction unmatched. CDR1 KGHSH and CDR2 LQKENI come from the germline V gene. CDR3 in amino acids: CASSLQGTGDGYTF. The DNA for the CDR3 is TGTGCCAGCTCCCTACAGGGGACAGGGGACGGCTACACCTTC.

In its sample, this clone was seen a few times. This rearrangement joins TRBV4-1 to TRBJ2-6; a weak D match, TRBD1 (6 bases). The CDR3 loop spans 14 amino acids. Trimming removed 5 bases from V and 11 bases from J, with 16 bases in between. Germline CDR1 and CDR2: MGHRA and YSYEKL. The CDR3 reads CASSGTSKGYVLTF. As DNA, the CDR3 is TGCGCCAGCAGCGGGACATCGAAAGGTTACGTCCTGACTTTC.

The chain has TRBV29-1 and TRBJ1-2, with TRBD1 as a possible D gene (6 bases). From germline, CDR1 is SQVTM and CDR2 ANQGSEA. CDR3 length equals 14 residues. V was shortened by 5 bases and J by 1 base, with 14 bases between the two germline ends. The chain's CDR3 is CSVKTGILNYGYTF. The CDR3 DNA is TGCAGCGTTAAGACAGGAATTCTTAACTATGGCTACACCTTC.

The J gene is TRBJ2-2, the V gene TRBV5-1; D possibly corresponds to TRBD1 (5 bases). The V and J ends lost 3 bases and 0 bases respectively, with 12 bases between them. This CDR3 contains 16 residues. Germline V CDR1 and CDR2: SGHRS, YFSETQ. CDR3 loop: CASSSGGRANTGELFF. The DNA of the CDR3 is TGCGCCAGCAGCTCGGGCGGCAGGGCGAACACCGGGGAGCTGTTTTTT.

This rearrangement joins TRBV6-1 to TRBJ1-2; TRBD1 matches at 8 bases. This CDR3 comprises 13 residues. CDR1 is MNHNS, CDR2 SASEGT, per germline. V gave up 6 bases and J gave up 4 bases; unmatched junction bases: 4. The CDR3 loop is CASRSGGGYGYTF. CDR3 coding DNA: TGTGCCAGCAGGTCAGGGGGCGGCTATGGCTACACCTTC.

Only a few counts were recorded for this clone. The rearrangement joins TRBV5-1 to TRBJ2-3; 12 bases are a match to TRBD2. Per the germline V gene, CDR1 is SGHRS and CDR2 is YFSETQ. The CDR3 runs 14 residues. Losses at the gene ends were 7 bases for V and 3 bases for J; bases not matched to a gene: 3. This CDR3 is CASAGTSGTDTQYF. CDR3 DNA sequence: TGCGCCAGCGCAGGGACTAGCGGGACAGATACGCAGTATTTT.

The chain recombines TRBV14 with TRBJ1-1, with D perhaps matching TRBD1 (5 bases). This CDR3 contains 15 residues. V lost 0 bases and J 1 base, leaving 9 bases between the germline ends. Germline V gene data show CDR1 as SGHDN and CDR2 as FVKESK. CDR3 DNA sequence: TGTGCCAGCAGCCAAGATCCAACAGGGAACACTGAAGCTTTCTTT. Translation: CASSQDPTGNTEAFF.